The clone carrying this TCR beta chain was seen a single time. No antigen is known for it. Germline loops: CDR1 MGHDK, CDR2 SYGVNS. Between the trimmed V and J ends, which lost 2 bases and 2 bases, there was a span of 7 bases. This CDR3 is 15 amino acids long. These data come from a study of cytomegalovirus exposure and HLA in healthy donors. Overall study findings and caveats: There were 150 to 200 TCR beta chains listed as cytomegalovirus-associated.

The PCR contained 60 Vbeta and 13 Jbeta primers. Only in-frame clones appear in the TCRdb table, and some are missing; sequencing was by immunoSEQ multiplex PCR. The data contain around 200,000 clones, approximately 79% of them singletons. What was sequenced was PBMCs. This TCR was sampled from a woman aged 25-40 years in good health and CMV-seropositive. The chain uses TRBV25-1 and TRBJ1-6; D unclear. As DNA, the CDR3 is TGTGCCAGCAGTGAAGGAGGGACCTATAATTCACCCCTCCACTTT. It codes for CASSEGGTYNSPLHF.